The T cell receptor (beta chain) under discussion was sequenced for a study of shared clonotypes between healthy human individuals. At the level of the study: Donors had three CD4 naive, three CD4 memory, two CD8 naive and one CD8 memory plate apiece.

Clones were read by immunoSEQ multiplex PCR, and TCRdb kept only the in-frame ones, dropping some. The table has about 2,500,000 clones, about 92% seen once; the top ten hold roughly 0.14%. The germline V and J ends were trimmed by 0 bases and 4 bases, with 12 bases remaining between them. The CDR3 runs to 15 residues. CDR1 is MGHRA, CDR2 YSYEKL, per germline. Free of recent acute infections or vaccinations, the donors were healthy HIV-negative adults. This receptor was identified in a man aged 18 to 29 in good health. This chain links TRBV4-1 with TRBJ1-2; tentative D call: TRBD1 (5 bases). Sequences were obtained from naive CD4+ T cells sorted from blood. The sample's subset: CD45RA+ positively selected. The CDR3 DNA reads as TGCGCCAGCAGCCAAGAGGTTCAAGGGGCCTATGGCTACACCTTC. The encoded protein is CASSQEVQGAYGYTF.